This note documents a single T cell receptor beta chain sequence. Trimming took 7 bases from V and 4 from J, leaving 19 bases between them. The CDR3 is 15 residues long. Germline V gene lookup returns CDR1 SNHLY and CDR2 FYNNEI. TCRdb's table, derived via immunoSEQ multiplex PCR, lists solely in-frame clones and lacks some. The sample lists tens of thousands of clones; approximately 93% were seen once. These data belong to a study of T cell changes during pregnancy in multiple sclerosis. The specimen comprised peripheral blood, sampled in the second trimester of pregnancy. This receptor was identified in a female donor in good health, enrolled as a control in a pregnancy study. The chain uses TRBV2 and TRBJ2-5; D is possibly TRBD2 (6 bases). This CDR3 is CASNGPPGLPETQYF. The CDR3 nucleotides are TGTGCCAGCAATGGACCTCCGGGACTCCCAGAGACCCAGTACTTC.